This record looks at one T cell receptor (beta chain) sequence and its context. Antigen unknown. CDR1 and CDR2 (germline): SNHLY, FYNNEI. This CDR3 spans 15 amino acids. These data originate in a study of monozygotic twins with inflammatory bowel disease. The authors used roughly 3.5 ug of total RNA per TCR library. One entry per CDR3 protein, without DNA, is what TCRdb gives after re-calling the 5' RACE reads. The table gives approximately 110,000 distinct CDR3 sequences; the top ten clones make up around an eighth of it. Broader study findings: Differences in immunosuppressive treatment may have been a source of added variability in patient repertoires. Healthy co-twins, by inverse Simpson, had higher TCRbeta diversity than their siblings with IBD.

This chain connects TRBV2 to TRBJ1-1. Sequencing used blood. The receptor was isolated from a human donor with ulcerative colitis or Crohn's disease, or a healthy co-twin of an affected twin (not recorded which). CDR3 protein: CASSPISDGYTEAFF.